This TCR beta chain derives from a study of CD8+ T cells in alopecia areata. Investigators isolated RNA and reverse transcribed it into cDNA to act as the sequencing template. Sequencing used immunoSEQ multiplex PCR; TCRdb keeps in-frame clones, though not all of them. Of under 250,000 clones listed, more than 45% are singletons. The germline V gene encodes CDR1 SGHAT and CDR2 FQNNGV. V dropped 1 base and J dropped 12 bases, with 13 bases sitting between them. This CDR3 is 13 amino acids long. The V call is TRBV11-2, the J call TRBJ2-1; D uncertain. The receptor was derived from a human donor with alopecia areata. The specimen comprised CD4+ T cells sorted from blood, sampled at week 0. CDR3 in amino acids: CASSLGQVGGQFF. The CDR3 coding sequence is TGTGCCAGCAGCTTAGGGCAGGTCGGTGGGCAGTTCTTC. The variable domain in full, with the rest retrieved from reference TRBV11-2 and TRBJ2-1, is EAGVAQSPRYKIIEKRQSVAFWCNPISGHATLYWYQQILGQGPKLLIQFQNNGVVDDSQLPKDRFSAERLKGVDSTLKIQPAKLEDSAVYLCASSLGQVGGQFFGPGTRLTVL.